These T cell receptor beta chains were read from a single sample in a study of CD8+ T cells in alopecia areata. Assay: immunoSEQ multiplex PCR; the TCRdb copy retains only in-frame clones and omits some. The data hold 110,000 to 150,000 clones, with 45% to 60% observed a single time. Here the sequenced sample was CD8+ T cells sorted from blood, taken at week 4, from a patient treated with tofacitinib. These receptors were collected from a human donor with alopecia areata. Each CDR3 is given with its conserved first and last residue. Each record gives: clone size, J gene, V gene, D gene, CDR3 DNA, CDR3 protein. D genes are given only for firm matches. Clone size, where shown, is once, few, many, or a class for clones that have expanded.

clone size: once
J gene: TRBJ1-2
V gene: TRBV27
D gene: .
CDR3 DNA: TGTGCCAGCAGTTTATCTCTGGGCTATGGCTACACCTTC
CDR3 protein: CASSLSLGYGYTF

clone size: .
J gene: TRBJ1-5
V gene: TRBV4-3
D gene: TRBD1
CDR3 DNA: TGCGCCAGCAGCCAAGAAATATCAGGGGGCGCGGGCAATCAGCCCCAGCATTTT
CDR3 protein: CASSQEISGGAGNQPQHF

clone size: .
J gene: TRBJ2-2
V gene: TRBV30
D gene: .
CDR3 DNA: TGTGCCTGGATTCCAGTCACCGGGGAGCTGTTTTTT
CDR3 protein: CAWIPVTGELFF

clone size: .
J gene: TRBJ2-1
V gene: TRBV4-1
D gene: TRBD2
CDR3 DNA: TGCGCCAGCAGCCAAGTGGCTAGCGGATACAATGAGCAGTTCTTC
CDR3 protein: CASSQVASGYNEQFF

clone size: .
J gene: TRBJ2-3
V gene: TRBV13
D gene: .
CDR3 DNA: TGTGCCAGCAGTTACGACCCTAAGCCGCAAGCTAGCACAGATACGCAGTATTTT
CDR3 protein: CASSYDPKPQASTDTQYF

clone size: .
J gene: TRBJ2-7
V gene: TRBV10-3
D gene: .
CDR3 DNA: TGTGCCATCAGTGATCCGGGACTTTCATACGAGCAGTACTTC
CDR3 protein: CAISDPGLSYEQYF

clone size: .
J gene: TRBJ2-5
V gene: TRBV11-2
D gene: .
CDR3 DNA: TGTGCCAGCAGCTTAATCGGGGCCGCCGGTGAGACCCAGTACTTC
CDR3 protein: CASSLIGAAGETQYF

clone size: .
J gene: TRBJ2-1
V gene: TRBV30
D gene: .
CDR3 DNA: TGTGCCTGGAGTGAGGGCAATGAGCAGTTCTTC
CDR3 protein: CAWSEGNEQFF

clone size: .
J gene: TRBJ2-1
V gene: TRBV5-1
D gene: .
CDR3 DNA: TGCGCCAGCAGCCTCCAGGGGAGCGTTAATGAGCAGTTCTTC
CDR3 protein: CASSLQGSVNEQFF

clone size: .
J gene: TRBJ2-1
V gene: TRBV21-1
D gene: .
CDR3 DNA: TGTGCCAGCAGAAGCGGACAGGGAATGGCCCACTACAATGAGCAGTTCTTC
CDR3 protein: CASRSGQGMAHYNEQFF

clone size: .
J gene: TRBJ1-2
V gene: TRBV4-1
D gene: .
CDR3 DNA: TGCGCCAGCAGCCAAGAGGGGGGGGCTCCTAACTATGGCTACACCTTC
CDR3 protein: CASSQEGGAPNYGYTF

clone size: .
J gene: TRBJ1-1
V gene: TRBV6-5
D gene: .
CDR3 DNA: TGTGCCAGCCTAGGGGCAGCATACACTGAAGCTTTCTTT
CDR3 protein: CASLGAAYTEAFF

clone size: .
J gene: TRBJ2-1
V gene: TRBV11-2
D gene: .
CDR3 DNA: TGTGCCAGCAGCTTAAGGGAGGGGACACGAGCCTACAATGAGCAGTTCTTC
CDR3 protein: CASSLREGTRAYNEQFF

clone size: few
J gene: TRBJ2-5
V gene: TRBV7-8
D gene: .
CDR3 DNA: TGTGCCAGCAGCTTACTGCAGGGGGGGACTCAATGGTGGGACCAGTACTTC
CDR3 protein: CASSLLQGGTQWWDQYF

clone size: .
J gene: TRBJ1-6
V gene: TRBV13
D gene: .
CDR3 DNA: TGTGCCAGCAGCATTTGGGGTTCACCCCTCCACTTT
CDR3 protein: CASSIWGSPLHF

clone size: .
J gene: TRBJ2-6
V gene: TRBV27
D gene: .
CDR3 DNA: TGTGCCAGCAGTTTAGGGTACTCTGGGGCCAACGTCCTGACTTTC
CDR3 protein: CASSLGYSGANVLTF

clone size: .
J gene: TRBJ2-4
V gene: TRBV6-4
D gene: TRBD1
CDR3 DNA: TGTGCCACCCCCGGGACAGGGGACTCCTTTGTGGCCAAAAACATTCAGTACTTC
CDR3 protein: CATPGTGDSFVAKNIQYF

clone size: few
J gene: TRBJ1-4
V gene: TRBV7-2
D gene: .
CDR3 DNA: TGTGCCAGCAGCTTGGGTAGAATTAATGAAAAACTGTTTTTT
CDR3 protein: CASSLGRINEKLFF

clone size: .
J gene: TRBJ1-1
V gene: TRBV13
D gene: .
CDR3 DNA: TGTGCCAGCAGCTTCGGCTCCCGGGCAGACGAAGCTTTCTTT
CDR3 protein: CASSFGSRADEAFF

clone size: .
J gene: TRBJ1-1
V gene: TRBV29-1
D gene: .
CDR3 DNA: TGCAGCGTCACCGGGGGCCTTACTCTCGTCCCTGAAGCTTTCTTT
CDR3 protein: CSVTGGLTLVPEAFF

clone size: few
J gene: TRBJ1-1
V gene: TRBV29-1
D gene: .
CDR3 DNA: TGCAGCGTTGTGGAAGGAACCTCCCCTGAAGCTTTCTTT
CDR3 protein: CSVVEGTSPEAFF

clone size: .
J gene: TRBJ2-1
V gene: TRBV25-1
D gene: .
CDR3 DNA: TGTGCCAGCAGTGGATACAATGAGCAGTTCTTC
CDR3 protein: CASSGYNEQFF

clone size: once
J gene: TRBJ1-1
V gene: TRBV25-1
D gene: .
CDR3 DNA: TGTGCCAGCAGTGAAAACGGTGCGGGCACTGAAGCTTTCTTT
CDR3 protein: CASSENGAGTEAFF

clone size: .
J gene: TRBJ2-7
V gene: TRBV5-6
D gene: .
CDR3 DNA: TGTGCCAGCAGCTTACGTCTATTCTACGAGCAGTACTTC
CDR3 protein: CASSLRLFYEQYF

clone size: .
J gene: TRBJ2-7
V gene: TRBV13
D gene: .
CDR3 DNA: TGTGCCAGCAGCGGGCAATTCACCTTAGAGCAGTACTTC
CDR3 protein: CASSGQFTLEQYF

clone size: few
J gene: TRBJ2-4
V gene: TRBV19
D gene: .
CDR3 DNA: TGTGCCAGTAGTAATGGGGGGGACACGTACTTC
CDR3 protein: CASSNGGDTYF

clone size: many
J gene: TRBJ2-5
V gene: TRBV7-8
D gene: .
CDR3 DNA: TGTGCCAGCAGCGTAGACAGACAAGAGACCCAGTACTTC
CDR3 protein: CASSVDRQETQYF

clone size: .
J gene: TRBJ1-1
V gene: TRBV27
D gene: .
CDR3 DNA: TGTGCCAGCAGTTTATCGGCGGACGCCACTGAAGCTTTCTTT
CDR3 protein: CASSLSADATEAFF

clone size: .
J gene: TRBJ1-5
V gene: TRBV7-9
D gene: TRBD1
CDR3 DNA: TGTGCCAGCAGCCCCCCGGGACAGGGTAATCAGCCCCAGCATTTT
CDR3 protein: CASSPPGQGNQPQHF

clone size: .
J gene: TRBJ2-7
V gene: TRBV19
D gene: .
CDR3 DNA: TGTGCCAGTAGTCCCGACAACCTCAACTCCTACGAGCAGTACTTC
CDR3 protein: CASSPDNLNSYEQYF

clone size: few
J gene: TRBJ1-4
V gene: TRBV18
D gene: TRBD1
CDR3 DNA: TGTGCCAGCTCATCCGGACAGGGTCTGTTTTTT
CDR3 protein: CASSSGQGLFF

clone size: .
J gene: TRBJ1-1
V gene: TRBV13
D gene: .
CDR3 DNA: TGTGCCAGCAGCTTAGGCGTAGAGGGGTGGACTGAAGCTTTCTTT
CDR3 protein: CASSLGVEGWTEAFF

clone size: .
J gene: TRBJ2-7
V gene: TRBV27
D gene: .
CDR3 DNA: TGTGCCAGCAACATAGGGGGGAGCTCCTACGAGCAGTACTTC
CDR3 protein: CASNIGGSSYEQYF

clone size: few
J gene: TRBJ1-1
V gene: TRBV2
D gene: TRBD1
CDR3 DNA: TGTGCCAGCAGTGAAGAGAGTGACAGGGACACTGAAGCTTTCTTT
CDR3 protein: CASSEESDRDTEAFF

clone size: .
J gene: TRBJ2-1
V gene: TRBV19
D gene: TRBD1
CDR3 DNA: TGTGCCAGTAGTAGGGACAGCTACAATGAGCAGTTCTTC
CDR3 protein: CASSRDSYNEQFF